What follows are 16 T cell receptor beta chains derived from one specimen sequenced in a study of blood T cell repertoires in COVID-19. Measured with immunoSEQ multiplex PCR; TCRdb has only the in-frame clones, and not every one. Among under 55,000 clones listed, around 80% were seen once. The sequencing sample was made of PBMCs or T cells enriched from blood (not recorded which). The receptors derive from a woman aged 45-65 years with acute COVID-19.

For the CDR3, the DNA is TGTGCCAGCAGCAGGACAGGGACTAGCGGGACAGATACGCAGTATTTT. It translates to CASSRTGTSGTDTQYF. The chain has TRBV2 and TRBJ2-3; 12 nucleotides line up with TRBD2. This CDR3 region has 16 residues. CDR1 and CDR2 (germline): SNHLY, FYNNEI. V dropped 6 bases and J dropped 3; count of bases not matched to a gene: 7.

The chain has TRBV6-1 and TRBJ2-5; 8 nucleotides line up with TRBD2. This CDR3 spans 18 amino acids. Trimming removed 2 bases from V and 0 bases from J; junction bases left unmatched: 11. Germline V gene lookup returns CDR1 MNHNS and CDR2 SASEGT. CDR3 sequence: CASSESGGGDLYQETQYF. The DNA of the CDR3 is TGTGCCAGCAGTGAATCCGGGGGGGGAGATCTCTACCAAGAGACCCAGTACTTC.

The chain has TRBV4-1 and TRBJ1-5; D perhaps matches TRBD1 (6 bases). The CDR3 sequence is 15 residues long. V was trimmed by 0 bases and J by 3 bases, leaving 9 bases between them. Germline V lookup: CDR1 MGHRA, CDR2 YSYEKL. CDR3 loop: CASSQEGGPNQPQHF. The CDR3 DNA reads TGCGCCAGCAGCCAAGAAGGGGGACCCAATCAGCCCCAGCATTTT.

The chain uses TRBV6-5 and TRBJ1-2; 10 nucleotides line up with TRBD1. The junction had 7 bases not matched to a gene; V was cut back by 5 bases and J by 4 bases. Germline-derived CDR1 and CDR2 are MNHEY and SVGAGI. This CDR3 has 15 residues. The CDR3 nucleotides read TGTGCCAGCAGTATCCGACAGGGGGCTAGCTATGGCTACACCTTC. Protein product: CASSIRQGASYGYTF.

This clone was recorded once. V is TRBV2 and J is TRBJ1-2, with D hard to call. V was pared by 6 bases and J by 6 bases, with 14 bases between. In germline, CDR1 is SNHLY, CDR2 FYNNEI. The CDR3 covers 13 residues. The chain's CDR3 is CASRTDRGDGYTF. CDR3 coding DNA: TGTGCCAGCAGGACGGACCGGGGAGATGGCTACACCTTC.

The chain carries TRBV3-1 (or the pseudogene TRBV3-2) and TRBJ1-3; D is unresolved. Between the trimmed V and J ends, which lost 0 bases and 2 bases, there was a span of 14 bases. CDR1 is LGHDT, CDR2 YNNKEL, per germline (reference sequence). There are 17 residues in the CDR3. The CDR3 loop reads CASSQDSATRPGNTIYF. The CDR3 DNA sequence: TGTGCCAGCAGCCAAGACTCCGCGACACGGCCTGGAAACACCATATATTTT.

CDR3 nucleotide sequence: TGTGCCAGCACCCCTAGCGGGTTGCCCCAGCATTTT. This translates into CASTPSGLPQHF. The chain has TRBV3-1 (or the pseudogene TRBV3-2) and TRBJ1-5; D remains ambiguous. V was pared by 7 bases and J by 9 bases, with 13 bases between. This CDR3 region has 12 residues. CDR1 is LGHDT, CDR2 YNNKEL, per germline (reference sequence).

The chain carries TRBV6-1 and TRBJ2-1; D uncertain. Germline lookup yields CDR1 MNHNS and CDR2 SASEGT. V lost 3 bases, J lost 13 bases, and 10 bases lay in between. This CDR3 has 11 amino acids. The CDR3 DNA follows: TGTGCCAGCAGTGAGGCGGCTTTTCAGTTCTTC. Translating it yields CASSEAAFQFF.

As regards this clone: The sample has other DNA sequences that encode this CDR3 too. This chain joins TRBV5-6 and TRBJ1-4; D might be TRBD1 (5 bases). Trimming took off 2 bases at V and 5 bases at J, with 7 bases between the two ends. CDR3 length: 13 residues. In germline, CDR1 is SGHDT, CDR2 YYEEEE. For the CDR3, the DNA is TGTGCCAGCAGCTTTCGGGGGAATGAAAAACTGTTTTTT. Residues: CASSFRGNEKLFF.

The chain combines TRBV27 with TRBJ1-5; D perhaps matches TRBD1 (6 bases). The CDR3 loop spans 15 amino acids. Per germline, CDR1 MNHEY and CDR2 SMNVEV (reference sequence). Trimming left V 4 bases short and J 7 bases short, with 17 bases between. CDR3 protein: CASSSIDRSGQPQHF. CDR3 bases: TGTGCCAGCAGTTCGATCGACAGGTCGGGACAGCCCCAGCATTTT.

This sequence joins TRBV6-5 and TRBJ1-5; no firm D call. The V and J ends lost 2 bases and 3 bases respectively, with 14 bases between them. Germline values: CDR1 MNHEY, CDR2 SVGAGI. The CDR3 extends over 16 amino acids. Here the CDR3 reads CASSYKKPRDNQPQHF. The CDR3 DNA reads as TGTGCCAGCAGTTACAAAAAACCGAGGGACAATCAGCCCCAGCATTTT.

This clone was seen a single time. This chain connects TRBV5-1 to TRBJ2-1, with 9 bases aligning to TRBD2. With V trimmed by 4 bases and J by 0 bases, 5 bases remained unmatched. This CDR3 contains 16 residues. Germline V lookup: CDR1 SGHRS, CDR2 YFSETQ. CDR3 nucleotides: TGCGCCAGCAGCAGTAGCGGGGGACACTCCTACAATGAGCAGTTCTTC. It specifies CASSSSGGHSYNEQFF.

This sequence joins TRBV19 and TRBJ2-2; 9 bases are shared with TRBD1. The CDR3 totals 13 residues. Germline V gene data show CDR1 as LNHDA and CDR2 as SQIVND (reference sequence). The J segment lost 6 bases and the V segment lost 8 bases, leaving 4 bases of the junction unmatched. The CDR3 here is CASGDRVSGELFF. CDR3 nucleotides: TGTGCCAGTGGGGACAGGGTGTCCGGGGAGCTGTTTTTT.

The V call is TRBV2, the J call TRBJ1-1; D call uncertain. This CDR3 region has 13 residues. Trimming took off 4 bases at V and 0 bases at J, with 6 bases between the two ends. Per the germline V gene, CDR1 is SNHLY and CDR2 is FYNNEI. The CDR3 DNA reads TGTGCCAGCAGTGCACAGATGAACACTGAAGCTTTCTTT. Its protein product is CASSAQMNTEAFF.

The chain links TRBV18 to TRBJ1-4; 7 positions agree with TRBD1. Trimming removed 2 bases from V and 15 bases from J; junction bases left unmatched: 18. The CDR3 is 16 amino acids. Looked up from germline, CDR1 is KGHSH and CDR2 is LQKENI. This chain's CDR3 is CASSPRGLLNEATMFF. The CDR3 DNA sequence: TGTGCCAGCTCACCAAGGGGGCTGCTGAATGAGGCCACGATGTTTTTT.

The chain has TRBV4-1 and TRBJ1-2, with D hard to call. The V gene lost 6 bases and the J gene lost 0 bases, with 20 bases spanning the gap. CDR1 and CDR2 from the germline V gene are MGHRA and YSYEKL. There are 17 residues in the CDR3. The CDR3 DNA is TGCGCCAGCAGTGATGGACTTGGAATCAAAGCTAACTATGGCTACACCTTC. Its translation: CASSDGLGIKANYGYTF.